This TCR beta chain was sequenced for a study of blood T cell repertoires in COVID-19. Study in general: Whether acute or convalescent, the COVID-19 samples came from the United States, Italy and Spain.

Measured with immunoSEQ multiplex PCR; TCRdb has only the in-frame clones, and not every one. This table holds under 75,000 clones, around 85% found once. The TCR comes from a woman between 65 and 79 years old with acute or convalescent COVID-19. Sequenced input: peripheral blood.

CDR3 protein: CASSQSASGGAYEQYF. The CDR3 nucleotides read TGTGCCAGCAGCCAAAGTGCTAGCGGGGGGGCCTACGAGCAGTACTTC. The J gene is TRBJ2-7, the V gene TRBV14; 12 nucleotides agree with TRBD2. The CDR3 runs to 16 residues. V dropped 2 bases and J dropped 2; count of bases not matched to a gene: 4. CDR1 is SGHDN and CDR2 is FVKESK in the germline V gene.